This T cell receptor beta chain was captured in a study of cytomegalovirus exposure and HLA in healthy donors (dated 2017 in TCRdb). Concerning the study at large: An earlier analysis of about 530 of the donors reported 276 Gb of sequence data and 117 million unique TCR beta sequences obtained from approximately 180 million T cells. Both class I and class II loci were covered by HLA typing, at four-digit resolution. Every repertoire in the discovery cohort had been generated on one and the same sequencing platform. Roughly 5 DR-DQ haplotypes were handled as single units for association and clustering, since linkage in the cohort was strong. Approximately 300 gigabases of sequencing data and tens of millions of unique TCR sequences made up an early release that covered several hundred HLA-typed donors. Donor age, sex, ethnicity and CMV serostatus were compiled together with the repertoire data. The study profiled the T cell repertoires of more than 500 subjects by immunosequencing and related them to cytomegalovirus serostatus. The study aimed to test whether cataloging public T cell receptors could reveal signatures of past pathogen exposure. Of the roughly 400 genotyped donors, 65% to 90% were placed in the genetic ancestry cluster associated with self-reported Caucasian donors. Rather than drawing on any new phenotypic data, the later analysis identified candidate immune exposures from TCR beta sequences and the way those sequences occurred across donors. Along with the approximately 650-subject first cohort, a separate validation cohort of over a hundred different subjects was used. Typing coverage differed by locus: A, B, C, DRB1 and DQB1 were typed in roughly 620-640 donors, DQA1 in roughly 510, DPA1 in around 600, and DPB1 in just under 490. A later analysis re-analyzed previously published TCR beta repertoires from about 600 donors and added high-resolution HLA genotyping to study TCR occurrence patterns. On average, roughly 240,000 unique TCR beta nucleotide sequences were sequenced per donor among fewer than 500 genotyped donors of the cohort, with roughly 20% of those sequences being non-productive. To predict cytomegalovirus infection status, the study combined high-throughput TCR immunosequencing, statistical association of individual TCRs with disease status, and machine learning. In an earlier analysis of several hundred of the donors, high-throughput TCR beta sequencing was used to judge whether each TCR beta V gene segment behaved as functional or pseudogenic. A later genetic analysis took genome-wide SNP genotypes for about 55% of the roughly 670 donors and used that subset as a discovery cohort. Findings and caveats that apply to the study as a whole: Because HLA typing was unavailable for some donors at each locus, only the typed subset was used in association tests. The authors suggested that the approach could potentially be extended to other disease states and immunological phenotypes. Over 15 rarely observed V segments, including chromosome 9 orphons, were excluded from the earlier analysis of about 610 of the donors because counts were too low. Immune exposure information for the cohort was limited to CMV serostatus. The classifier was reported to diagnose cytomegalovirus status with high specificity and sensitivity in both the original and validation cohorts. According to a later genetic analysis, donors in an Asian-associated ancestry cluster had fewer N-insertions in productive TCRs than the approximately 670-donor mean. Specific HLA alleles were associated with 15,000 to 20,000 TCR beta sequences at a false discovery rate of 0.05 in a later analysis. Strong co-occurrence of HLA alleles, especially DR and DQ, made assigning TCR associations to individual alleles difficult. A cluster of highly shared sequence variants was judged likely to represent a technical artifact of the sequencing pipeline. An earlier analysis of approximately 540 of the donors showed that most TCR beta V segments appeared in productive rearrangements either about 87% or about 30% of the time, which broadly matched IMGT annotations. Linkage disequilibrium might explain the correlated functional status among segregating V segments, but an unknown experimental factor could not be excluded. The presence/absence analyses assumed that sequencing depth was roughly uniform across donors, and that assumption may not be true. In vitro tests confirmed that three of the cytomegalovirus-associated TCR beta chains recognize cytomegalovirus antigens. According to a later analysis, TCR association rates differed among HLA loci, with DRB1 alleles showing the most associated TCRs and HLA-C alleles showing the fewest. A further reported finding was that TCR beta sequences accurately predicted the HLA-A and HLA-B alleles for most subjects in the first cohort. Most CMV-associated TCR beta chains appeared to be HLA-restricted in a later analysis, and the HLA associations seemed to be driven largely by CMV exposure. In a later genetic analysis, a missense DCLRE1C variant was associated with V-gene and J-gene trimming of TCR beta chains, and the association was replicated in an independent cohort. In the study, around 150 TCR beta chains were listed as associated with cytomegalovirus. The cohort was sequenced for TCR beta chains only, and without alpha or paired-chain data the features that could be detected were limited. According to a later analysis, parvovirus B19, influenza, CMV and Epstein-Barr virus appeared linked to several top co-occurrence clusters. Most TCR sequences were observed very rarely across donors, whereas some public TCRs were present in many individuals. In a later analysis, HLA-associated TCR beta chains showed more clonal expansion and lower generation probabilities than non-associated chains that were equally common.

Comment on this clone: It has no known antigen specificity. No base-level quality is on record; no much larger clone is a single base apart.

Libraries were constructed by the immunoSEQ multiplex PCR assay. The multiplex PCR relied on a mix of 60 forward primers for TCR Vbeta segments and 13 reverse primers for TCR Jbeta segments. A multiplex PCR assay on genomic DNA amplified the CDR3 region of rearranged TCR beta genes. The amplified TCR beta libraries were sequenced on the Illumina HiSeq System as 87-base-pair reads. For the original study's pipeline: In a later analysis, tens of millions of unique TCR beta chains were counted across the roughly 670 repertoires, and approximately 9.9 million of these chains were shared by at least two donors. Raw reads were error-corrected and collapsed into unique sequences with a nearest-neighbor algorithm that merged closely related sequences to remove PCR and sequencing errors. V, D and J gene segments were assigned by aligning CDR3 sequences to IMGT reference sequences. For a sequence to be retained, a match of at least six nucleotides to both a V gene segment and a J gene segment was required. Rearrangements were called productive when the CDR3 lacked stop codons and stayed in frame with V and J; all others were non-productive. Following IMGT convention, CDR3 was defined as the stretch from the second conserved V-encoded cysteine up to the conserved J-encoded phenylalanine. Sequences without an unambiguous match to a single V gene segment were excluded from the earlier analysis of about 630 of the donors. In an earlier analysis of some 590 of the donors, V segments were called functional above 56.7% productive rearrangements and were called segregating when the between-donor standard deviation exceeded 5%. A statistical classification framework was built to diagnose cytomegalovirus status from the catalog of TCR beta chain sequences. A later analysis assigned V and J genes by comparing TCR nucleotide sequences with IMGT/GENE-DB human TR gene sequences. A later analysis assigned CDR3 sequences and most-parsimonious VDJ recombination scenarios with the TCRdist pipeline. A later analysis defined each TCR beta chain by its CDR3 amino acid sequence plus V-gene family, and excluded reads lacking a unique V-gene family. A later analysis removed 592 highly shared, low-generation-probability nucleotide sequences to deal with suspected cross-contamination and a sequencing artifact. In a later analysis, a clonal expansion index for each public chain was calculated from normalized within-repertoire ranks of inferred template counts. In a later analysis, generation probabilities were computed with a VDJ recombination model fitted to out-of-frame rearrangements, and the resulting probabilities were checked against IGoR. Hypergeometric tests were used in a later analysis to score TCR-TCR, TCR-HLA and TCR-CMV co-occurrence, with a repertoire-size bias correction applied to the TCR pairs. A later analysis estimated false discovery rates by permuting HLA or CMV assignments 20 times. In a later analysis, co-occurring TCRs were grouped using DBSCAN, and TCRdist sequence similarity was added for clustering within HLA-allele-positive subsets. Repertoires with fewer than 30,000 or more than 120,000 public chains were left out of co-occurrence clustering, as were about five repertoires with anomalous nucleotide sharing. As stored in TCRdb, this immuneACCESS dataset retains in-frame rearrangements with V and J assigned. A fraction of the clones does not appear; measured against another copy, unresolved V genes explain less than half of the discrepancy, and the remainder lacks a known reason. V, J and clone size are taken as reported in that table, and D and trimming were inferred from the DNA itself. The sample data list over 150,000 clones, and around 86% of these were observed just once. The ten largest clones represent roughly 1.6% of the sample.

The cohort was made up of 650 to 700 healthy bone marrow donors. At the time of sampling, all cohort members were nominally healthy, though unrecorded immune exposures were likely present. The donor tested CMV seronegative and was one of the 352 seronegative cohort members. A peripheral blood sample was provided by each donor, and peripheral blood mononuclear cells were used for TCR beta sequencing. The Qiagen DNeasy Blood Extraction Kit was used to extract genomic DNA from the blood cell samples. The sequence came from a man aged 45-65 years in good health and CMV-seronegative. The sequenced sample consisted of PBMCs.

The nucleotide sequence is TGTGCCAGCAGCGGGGTGGGGCACTACGCTGAAGCTTTCTTT. This sequence encodes CASSGVGHYAEAFF. The chain is made from TRBV9 and TRBJ1-1; TRBD1 might be the D gene, on 5 matching bases. CDR1 and CDR2 are drawn from the germline V gene: SGDLS, YYNGEE. Relative to germline, V is 3 bases shorter and J is 6 bases shorter, with 15 bases between their ends. The CDR3 covers 14 residues, taking in both the cysteine and the phenylalanine. The kept DNA is CDR3 alone, 42 bases in frame from the first base.